This record covers a single TCR beta chain. What it binds is not known. The sample originates from a study of OX40 agonist ivuxolimab in advanced cancers. Study at large: A history of anti-PD-1, anti-PD-L1 or anti-CTLA-4 therapy was acceptable, and roughly 40% had some. A partial response was reached by three patients: one with hepatocellular carcinoma and two with cutaneous melanoma. General study findings and limits: Clonal expansion by week 6 occurred in CD4+ and CD8+ blood T cells (at 0.1 to 3.0 mg/kg).

The CDR3 is 16 residues long. Deletions cut 4 bases from V and 5 bases from J, with 20 bases between. CDR1 ENHRY and CDR2 SYGVKD come from the germline V gene. TCRdb's copy holds only in-frame clones and misses some; the assay was immunoSEQ multiplex PCR. In the table there are about 70,000 clones, roughly 89% of which are singletons. The receptor was derived from an adult with an advanced solid tumor such as melanoma, head and neck, liver or kidney cancer. V usage is TRBV10-3 and J usage is TRBJ1-1; D call uncertain. The specimen comprised CD4+ or CD8+ T cells sorted from blood, sampled in a trial of the OX40 agonist ivuxolimab. The CDR3 loop is CAISGGNARMGTEAFF. The CDR3 DNA follows: TGTGCCATCAGTGGCGGGAATGCCCGGATGGGGACTGAAGCTTTCTTT.